The clone carrying this TCR beta chain was recorded many times. The antigen is unknown. The data belong to a study of T cell repertoires in cytomegalovirus infection. TCRdb passed the reads through MiXCR, listing each CDR3 protein once. The table lists about 160,000 distinct CDR3 sequences, 20% to 25% of them singletons. With 2 bases removed from V and 7 bases from J, the gap between germline ends came to 12 bases. CDR3 size: 14 residues. Germline loops: CDR1 SGHVS, CDR2 FQNEAQ. Sequences were derived from CD8+ T cells from cultured PBMCs, sampled from culture after CMV antigen stimulation. This sequence was found in a human donor in good health (CMV status not recorded). Some clones in this sample may be carry-over from other donors' samples. This sequence joins TRBV7-8 and TRBJ2-1, with D possibly TRBD2 on 7 matching bases. CDR3 loop: CASSLSGGLNEQFF. As DNA, the CDR3 is TGTGCCAGCAGCTTATCCGGGGGGCTGAATGAGCAGTTCTTC.